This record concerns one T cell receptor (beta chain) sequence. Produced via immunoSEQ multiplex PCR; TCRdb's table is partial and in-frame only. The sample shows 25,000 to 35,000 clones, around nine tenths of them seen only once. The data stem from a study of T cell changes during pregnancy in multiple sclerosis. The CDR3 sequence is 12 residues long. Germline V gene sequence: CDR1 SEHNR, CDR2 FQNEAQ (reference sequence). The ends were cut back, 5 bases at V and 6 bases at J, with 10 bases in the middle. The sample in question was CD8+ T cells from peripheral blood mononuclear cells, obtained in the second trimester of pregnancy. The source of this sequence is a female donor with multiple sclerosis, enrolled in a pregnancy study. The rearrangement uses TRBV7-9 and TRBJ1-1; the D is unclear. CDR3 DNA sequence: TGTGCCAGCAGCCATTCTACGGCTGAAGCTTTCTTT. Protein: CASSHSTAEAFF.